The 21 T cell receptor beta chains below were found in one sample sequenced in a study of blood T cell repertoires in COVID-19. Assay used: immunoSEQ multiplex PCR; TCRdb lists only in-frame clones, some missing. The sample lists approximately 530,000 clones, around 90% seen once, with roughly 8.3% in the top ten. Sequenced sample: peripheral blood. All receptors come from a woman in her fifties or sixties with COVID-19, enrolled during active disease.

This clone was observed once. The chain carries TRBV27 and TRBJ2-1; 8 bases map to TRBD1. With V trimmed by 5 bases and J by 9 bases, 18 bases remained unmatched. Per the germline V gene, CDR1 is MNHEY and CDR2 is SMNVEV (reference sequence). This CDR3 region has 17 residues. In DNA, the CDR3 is TGTGCCAGCAGTCTTCTCCGGTCCGGGACAGGTCTCCCTGAGCAGTTCTTC. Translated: CASSLLRSGTGLPEQFF.

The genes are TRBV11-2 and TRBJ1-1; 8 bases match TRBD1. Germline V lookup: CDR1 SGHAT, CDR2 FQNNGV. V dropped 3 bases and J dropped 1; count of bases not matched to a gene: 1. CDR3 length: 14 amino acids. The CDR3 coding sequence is TGTGCCAGCAGCTTGGGACAGGCGAACACTGAAGCTTTCTTT. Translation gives CASSLGQANTEAFF. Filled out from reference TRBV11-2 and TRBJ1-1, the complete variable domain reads EAGVAQSPRYKIIEKRQSVAFWCNPISGHATLYWYQQILGQGPKLLIQFQNNGVVDDSQLPKDRFSAERLKGVDSTLKIQPAKLEDSAVYLCASSLGQANTEAFFGQGTRLTVV.

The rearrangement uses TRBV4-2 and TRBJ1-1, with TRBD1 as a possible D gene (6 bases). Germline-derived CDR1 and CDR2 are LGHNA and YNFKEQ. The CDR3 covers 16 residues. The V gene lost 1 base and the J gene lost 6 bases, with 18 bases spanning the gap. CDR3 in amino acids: CASSQAGLGAGAEAFF. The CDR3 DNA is TGTGCCAGCAGCCAAGCCGGGTTGGGGGCAGGGGCTGAAGCTTTCTTT.

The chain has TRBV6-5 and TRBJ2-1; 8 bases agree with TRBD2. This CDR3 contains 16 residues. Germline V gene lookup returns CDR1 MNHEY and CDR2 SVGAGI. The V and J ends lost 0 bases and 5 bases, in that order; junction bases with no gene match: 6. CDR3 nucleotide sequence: TGTGCCAGCAGTTACTCCAGGACTAGCCGACACAATGAGCAGTTCTTC. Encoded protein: CASSYSRTSRHNEQFF.

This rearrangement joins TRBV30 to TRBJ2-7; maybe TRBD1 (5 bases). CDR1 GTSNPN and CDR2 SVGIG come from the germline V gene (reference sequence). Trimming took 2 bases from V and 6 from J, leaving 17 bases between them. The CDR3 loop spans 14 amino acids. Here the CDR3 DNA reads TGTGCCTGGAGTCTAGGTGCCTCCAGGGCCGAGCAGTACTTC. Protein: CAWSLGASRAEQYF.

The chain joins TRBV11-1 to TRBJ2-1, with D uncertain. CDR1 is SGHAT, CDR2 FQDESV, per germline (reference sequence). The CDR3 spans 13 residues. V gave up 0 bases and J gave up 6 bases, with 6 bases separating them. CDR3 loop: CASSLAQSNEQFF. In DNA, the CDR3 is TGTGCCAGCAGCTTAGCTCAGTCCAATGAGCAGTTCTTC.

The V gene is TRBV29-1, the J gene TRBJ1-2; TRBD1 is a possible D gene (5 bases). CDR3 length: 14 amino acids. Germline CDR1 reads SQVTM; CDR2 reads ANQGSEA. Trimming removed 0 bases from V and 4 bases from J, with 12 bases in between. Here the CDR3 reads CSVEDRDRPYGYTF. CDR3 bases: TGCAGCGTTGAAGATCGTGACAGACCCTATGGCTACACCTTC.

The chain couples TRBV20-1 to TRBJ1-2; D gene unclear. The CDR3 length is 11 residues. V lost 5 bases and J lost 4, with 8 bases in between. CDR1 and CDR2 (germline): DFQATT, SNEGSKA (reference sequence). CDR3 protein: CSAVDIYGYTF. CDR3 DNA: TGCAGTGCTGTCGACATCTATGGCTACACCTTC.

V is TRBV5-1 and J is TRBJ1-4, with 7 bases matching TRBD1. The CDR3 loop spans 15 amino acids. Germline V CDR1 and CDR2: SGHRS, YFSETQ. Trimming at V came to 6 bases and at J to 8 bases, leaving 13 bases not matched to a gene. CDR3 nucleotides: TGCGCCAGCACCCTACTCGGGACAGCCGAGGAAAAACTGTTTTTT. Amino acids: CASTLLGTAEEKLFF.

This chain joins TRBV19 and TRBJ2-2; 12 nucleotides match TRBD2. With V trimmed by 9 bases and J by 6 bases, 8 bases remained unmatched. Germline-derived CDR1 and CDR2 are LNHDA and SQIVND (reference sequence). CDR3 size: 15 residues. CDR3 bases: TGTGCCAGCTCACTAGCGGGGGGTGTGGCCGGGGAGCTGTTTTTT. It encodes CASSLAGGVAGELFF.

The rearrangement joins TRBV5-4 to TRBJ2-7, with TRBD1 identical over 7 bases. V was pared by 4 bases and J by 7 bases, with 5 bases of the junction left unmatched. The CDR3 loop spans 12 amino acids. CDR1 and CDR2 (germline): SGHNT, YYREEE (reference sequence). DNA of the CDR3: TGTGCCAGCAGCCAGGGACAGCTTGAGCAGTACTTC. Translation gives CASSQGQLEQYF.

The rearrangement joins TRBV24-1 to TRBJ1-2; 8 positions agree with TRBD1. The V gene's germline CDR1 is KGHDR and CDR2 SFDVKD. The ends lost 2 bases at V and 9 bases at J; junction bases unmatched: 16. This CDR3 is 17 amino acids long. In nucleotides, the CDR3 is TGTGCCACCAGTGATTCTCGGGAAGGGACAGGAGGTAACCGCTACACCTTC. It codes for CATSDSREGTGGNRYTF.

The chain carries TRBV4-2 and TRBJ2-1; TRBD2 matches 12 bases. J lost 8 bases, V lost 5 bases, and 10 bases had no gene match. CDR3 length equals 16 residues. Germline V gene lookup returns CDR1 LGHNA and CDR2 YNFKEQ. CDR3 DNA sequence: TGTGCCAGCAGCGTACGGGCTAGCGGGGGGGCCGATGAGCAGTTCTTC. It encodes CASSVRASGGADEQFF.

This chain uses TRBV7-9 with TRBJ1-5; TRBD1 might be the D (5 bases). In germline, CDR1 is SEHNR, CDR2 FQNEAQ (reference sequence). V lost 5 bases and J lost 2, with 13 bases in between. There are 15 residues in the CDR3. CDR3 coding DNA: TGTGCCAGCAGCCCTGACAGATTCGGCAATCAGCCCCAGCATTTT. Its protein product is CASSPDRFGNQPQHF.

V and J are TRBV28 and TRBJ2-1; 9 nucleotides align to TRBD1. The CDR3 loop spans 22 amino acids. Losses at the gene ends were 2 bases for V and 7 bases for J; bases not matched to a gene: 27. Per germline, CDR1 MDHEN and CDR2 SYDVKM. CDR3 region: CASSLVLGAQWSGDRGWNEQFF. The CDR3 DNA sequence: TGTGCCAGCAGTTTAGTTCTGGGGGCGCAGTGGAGCGGCGACAGGGGGTGGAATGAGCAGTTCTTC. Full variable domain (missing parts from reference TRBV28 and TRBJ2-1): DVKVTQSSRYLVKRTGEKVFLECVQDMDHENMFWYRQDPGLGLRLIYFSYDVKMKEKGDIPEGYSVSREKKERFSLILESASTNQTSMYLCASSLVLGAQWSGDRGWNEQFFGPGTRLTVL.

The CDR3 here is CASSVSGALEDTQYF. CDR3 DNA: TGTGCCAGCAGCGTTAGCGGGGCTTTGGAAGATACGCAGTATTTT. This chain uses TRBV9 with TRBJ2-3; 8 bases are a match to TRBD2. The CDR3 loop spans 15 amino acids. The J segment lost 5 bases and the V segment lost 2 bases, leaving 7 bases of the junction unmatched. In germline, CDR1 is SGDLS, CDR2 YYNGEE.

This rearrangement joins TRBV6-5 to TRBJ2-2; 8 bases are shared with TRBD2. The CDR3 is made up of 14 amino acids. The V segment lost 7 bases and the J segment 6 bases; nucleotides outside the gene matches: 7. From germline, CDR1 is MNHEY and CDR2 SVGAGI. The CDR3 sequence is CASINSGVSGELFF. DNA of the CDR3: TGTGCCAGCATTAATAGCGGGGTGTCCGGGGAGCTGTTTTTT.

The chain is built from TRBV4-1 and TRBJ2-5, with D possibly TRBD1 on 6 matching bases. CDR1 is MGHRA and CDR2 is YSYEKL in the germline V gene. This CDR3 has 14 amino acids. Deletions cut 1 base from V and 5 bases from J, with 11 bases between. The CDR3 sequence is CASSQVGQGETQYF. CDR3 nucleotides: TGCGCCAGCAGCCAAGTAGGTCAGGGGGAGACCCAGTACTTC.

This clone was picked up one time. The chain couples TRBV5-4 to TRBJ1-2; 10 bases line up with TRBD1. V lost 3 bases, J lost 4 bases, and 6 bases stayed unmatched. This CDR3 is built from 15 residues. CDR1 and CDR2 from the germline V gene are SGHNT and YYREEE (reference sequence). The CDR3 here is CASSSGDRGVYGYTF. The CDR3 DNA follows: TGTGCCAGCAGCTCCGGGGACAGGGGAGTCTATGGCTACACCTTC.

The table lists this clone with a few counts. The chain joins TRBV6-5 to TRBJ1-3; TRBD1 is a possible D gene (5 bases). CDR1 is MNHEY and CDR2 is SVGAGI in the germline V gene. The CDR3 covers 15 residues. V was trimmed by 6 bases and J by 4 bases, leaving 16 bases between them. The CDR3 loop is CASRPRQTNGNTIYF. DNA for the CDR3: TGTGCCAGCAGACCGAGACAGACCAACGGAAACACCATATATTTT.

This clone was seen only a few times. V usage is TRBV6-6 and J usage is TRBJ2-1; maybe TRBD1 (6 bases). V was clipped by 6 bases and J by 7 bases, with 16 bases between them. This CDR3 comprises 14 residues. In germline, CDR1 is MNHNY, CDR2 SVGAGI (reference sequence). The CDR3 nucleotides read TGTGCCAGCAGCCCAGGGATACAGGGAAATGAGCAGTTCTTC. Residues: CASSPGIQGNEQFF.